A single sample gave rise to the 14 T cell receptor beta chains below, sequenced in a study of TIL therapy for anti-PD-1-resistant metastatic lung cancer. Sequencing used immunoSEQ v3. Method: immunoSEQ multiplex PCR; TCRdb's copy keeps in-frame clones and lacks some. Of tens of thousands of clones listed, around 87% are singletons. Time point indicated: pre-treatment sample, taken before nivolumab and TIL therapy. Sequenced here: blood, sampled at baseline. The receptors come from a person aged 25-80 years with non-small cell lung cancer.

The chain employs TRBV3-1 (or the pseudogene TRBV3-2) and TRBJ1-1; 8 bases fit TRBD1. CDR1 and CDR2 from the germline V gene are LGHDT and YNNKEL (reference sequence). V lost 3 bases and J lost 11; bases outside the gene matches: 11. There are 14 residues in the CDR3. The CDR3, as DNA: TGTGCCAGCAGCCACAGGGACAGGCCTCTGGGGGCTTTCTTT. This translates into CASSHRDRPLGAFF.

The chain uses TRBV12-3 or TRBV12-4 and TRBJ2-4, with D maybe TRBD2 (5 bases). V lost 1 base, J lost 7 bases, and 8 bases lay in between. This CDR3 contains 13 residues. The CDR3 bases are TGTGCCAGCAGTTTAGGCGGCGGGAACATTCAGTACTTC. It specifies CASSLGGGNIQYF.

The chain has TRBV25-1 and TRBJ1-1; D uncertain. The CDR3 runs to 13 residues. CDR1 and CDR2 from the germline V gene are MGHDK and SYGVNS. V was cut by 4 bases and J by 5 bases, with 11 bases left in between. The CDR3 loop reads CASSGTSSTEAFF. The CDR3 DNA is TGTGCCAGCAGTGGGACCTCGAGTACTGAAGCTTTCTTT.

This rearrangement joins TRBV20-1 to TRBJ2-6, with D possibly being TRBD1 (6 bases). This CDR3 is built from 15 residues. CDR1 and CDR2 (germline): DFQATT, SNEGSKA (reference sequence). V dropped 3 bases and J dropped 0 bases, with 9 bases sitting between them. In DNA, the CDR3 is TGCAGTGCTAGTGACAGGAACTCTGGGGCCAACGTCCTGACTTTC. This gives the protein CSASDRNSGANVLTF.

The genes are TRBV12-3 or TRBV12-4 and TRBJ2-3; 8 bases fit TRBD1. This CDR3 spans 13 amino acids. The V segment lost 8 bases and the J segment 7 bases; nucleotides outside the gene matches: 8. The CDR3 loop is CASGQGVVNTQYF. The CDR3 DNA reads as TGTGCCAGCGGACAGGGAGTTGTAAATACGCAGTATTTT.

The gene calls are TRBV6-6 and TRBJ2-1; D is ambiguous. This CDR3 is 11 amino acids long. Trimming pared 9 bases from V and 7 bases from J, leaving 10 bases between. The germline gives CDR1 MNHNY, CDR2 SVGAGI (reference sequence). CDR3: CASGEGNEQFF. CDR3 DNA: TGTGCCAGTGGAGAAGGGAATGAGCAGTTCTTC.

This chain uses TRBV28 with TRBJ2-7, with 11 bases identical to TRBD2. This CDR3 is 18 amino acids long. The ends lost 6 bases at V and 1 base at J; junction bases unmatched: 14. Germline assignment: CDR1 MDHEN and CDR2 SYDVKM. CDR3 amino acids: CASSRSASGGSKSYEQYF. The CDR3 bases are TGTGCCAGCAGCCGTTCCGCTAGCGGGGGGTCAAAGTCCTACGAGCAGTACTTC.

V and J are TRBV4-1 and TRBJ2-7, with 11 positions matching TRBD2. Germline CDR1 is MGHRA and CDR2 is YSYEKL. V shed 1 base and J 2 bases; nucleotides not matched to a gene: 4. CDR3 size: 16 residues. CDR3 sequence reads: CASSQGTSGSPYEQYF. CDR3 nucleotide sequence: TGCGCCAGCAGCCAAGGAACTAGCGGGAGTCCCTACGAGCAGTACTTC.

The CDR3 bases are TGTGCCAGCAGTTTACAGAGTTACCAAGAGACCCAGTACTTC. Residues: CASSLQSYQETQYF. The chain joins TRBV28 to TRBJ2-5; D gene unclear. The CDR3 runs 14 residues. Germline-derived CDR1 and CDR2 are MDHEN and SYDVKM. V dropped 2 bases and J dropped 0 bases, with 7 bases sitting between them.

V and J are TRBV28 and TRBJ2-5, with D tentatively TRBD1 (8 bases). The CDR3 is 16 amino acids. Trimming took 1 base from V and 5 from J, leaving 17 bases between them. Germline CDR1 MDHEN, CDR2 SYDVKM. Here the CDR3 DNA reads TGTGCCAGCAGTTTATCTCAGGGGGCCGGGGGGGAGACCCAGTACTTC. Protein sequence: CASSLSQGAGGETQYF.

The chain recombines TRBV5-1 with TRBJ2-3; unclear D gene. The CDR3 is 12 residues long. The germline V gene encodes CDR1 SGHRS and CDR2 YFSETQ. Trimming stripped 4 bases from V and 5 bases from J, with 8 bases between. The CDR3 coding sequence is TGCGCCAGCAGCGAGACCGTAGATACGCAGTATTTT. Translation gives CASSETVDTQYF.

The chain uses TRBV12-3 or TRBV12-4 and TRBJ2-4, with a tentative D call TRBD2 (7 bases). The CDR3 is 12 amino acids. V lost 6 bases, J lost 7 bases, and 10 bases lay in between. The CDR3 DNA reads TGTGCCAGCAGGGAGGGGGGGAACATTCAGTACTTC. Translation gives CASREGGNIQYF.

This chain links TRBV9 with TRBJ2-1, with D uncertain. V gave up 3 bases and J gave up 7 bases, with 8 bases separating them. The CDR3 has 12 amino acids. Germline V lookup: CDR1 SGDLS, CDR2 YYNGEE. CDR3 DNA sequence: TGTGCCAGCAGCGCCGGTGGGAATGAGCAGTTCTTC. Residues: CASSAGGNEQFF.

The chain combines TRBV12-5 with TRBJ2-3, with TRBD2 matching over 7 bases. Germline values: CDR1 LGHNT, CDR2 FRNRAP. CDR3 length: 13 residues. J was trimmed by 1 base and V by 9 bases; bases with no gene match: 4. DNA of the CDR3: TGTGCTAGCCGAGGGAGGGGCACAGATACGCAGTATTTT. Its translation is CASRGRGTDTQYF. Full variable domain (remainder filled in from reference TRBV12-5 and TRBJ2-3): DARVTQTPRHKVTEMGQEVTMRCQPILGHNTVFWYRQTMMQGLELLAYFRNRAPLDDSGMPKDRFSAEMPDATLATLKIQPSEPRDSAVYFCASRGRGTDTQYFGPGTRLTVL.